The 5 T cell receptor beta chains below were found in one sample sequenced in a study of T-cell memory formation after mild COVID-19. Using its own MiXCR run on the 5' RACE reads, TCRdb lists one record per CDR3 protein. This table holds roughly 5,000 distinct CDR3 sequences, approximately 48% found once. The sequenced sample was PBMCs or a T cell subset sorted from them (not recorded which). The receptor set was obtained from an adult who had mild COVID-19 (a few samples of this study predate the infection). Cell type and time point are not known.

This clonotype is medium-sized (0.01 to 0.1%) in the sample. The junction departs from germline at one end; a sequencing error may be responsible. The chain combines TRBV11-2 with TRBJ2-1, with 8 positions matching TRBD2. The length of the CDR3 is 13 residues. Germline loops: CDR1 SGHAT, CDR2 FQNNGV. As DNA, the CDR3 is TGTGCCAGCAGCCCCCGGGGGGGGGGAGTGTCGGTCTTC. It encodes CASSPRGGGVSVF.

The chain joins TRBV5-1 to TRBJ1-2, with D maybe TRBD1 (5 bases). V was clipped by 3 bases and J by 3 bases, with 12 bases between them. Germline CDR1 and CDR2: SGHRS and YFSETQ. The CDR3 totals 14 residues. As DNA, the CDR3 is TGCGCCAGCAGCTCCGGGACGTCTTACTATGGCTACACCTTC. Its translation: CASSSGTSYYGYTF.

V and J are TRBV7-2 and TRBJ2-7; D is ambiguous. The CDR3 loop spans 13 amino acids. Germline V gene lookup returns CDR1 SGHTA and CDR2 FQGNSA. The germline V and J ends were trimmed by 6 bases and 2 bases, with 11 bases remaining between them. The CDR3 DNA reads TGTGCCAGCAGTTCAATCACAGCCTACGAGCAGTACTTC. It translates to CASSSITAYEQYF. Supplemented by reference TRBV7-2 and TRBJ2-7, the full variable domain reads GAGVSQSPSNKVTEKGKDVELRCDPISGHTALYWYRQSLGQGLEFLIYFQGNSAPDKSGLPSDRFSAERTGGSVSTLTIQRTQQEDSAVYLCASSSITAYEQYFGPGTRLTVT.

This clonotype qualifies as medium-sized. The chain combines TRBV5-1 with TRBJ2-1, with D perhaps TRBD1 (7 bases). Germline CDR1 and CDR2: SGHRS and YFSETQ. Trimming removed 4 bases from V and 3 bases from J, with 14 bases in between. The CDR3 contains 15 residues. CDR3 DNA sequence: TGCGCCAGCAGCGTTGGAGGGACAGACTACAATGAGCAGTTCTTC. It specifies CASSVGGTDYNEQFF.

This clonotype is deemed medium-sized. The chain combines TRBV29-1 with TRBJ1-2; D unclear. The germline CDR1 and CDR2 sequences are SQVTM and ANQGSEA. The CDR3 consists of 11 residues. The V end was cut by 3 bases, the J end by 4 bases, with 6 bases between. CDR3 residues: CSVETFYGYTF. The CDR3 DNA sequence: TGCAGCGTTGAGACTTTCTATGGCTACACCTTC.